Listed below are T cell receptor beta chains from one sample, sequenced in a study of human T cells and chemical hapten exposure. TCRdb reprocessed the RACE reads with MiXCR, giving one entry per CDR3 protein. Counted here are fewer than 150,000 distinct CDR3 sequences, 12% to 15% occurring once; the ten biggest clones make up about 0.85%. The sequencing used whole blood, collected in connection with sensitization to the hapten diphenylcyclopropenone (DPC). These receptors came from a man aged 18 to 29 with alopecia areata. Some clones in this sample may be carry-over from other donors' samples. Both conserved end residues are part of each CDR3. D genes are given only for firm matches. Clone size is stated in some rows and not others, as once, few, many or a class when expanded.

j_gene	abundance	v_gene	d_gene	CDR3nt	CDR3aa
TRBJ1-4	.	TRBV3-1	TRBD1	TGTGCCAGCAGCCCGTGGAGTACAGGGGATGAAAAACTGTTTTTT	CASSPWSTGDEKLFF
TRBJ2-3	few	TRBV24-1	.	TGTGCCACCAGTGATTTCACCAGCACAGATACGCAGTATTTT	CATSDFTSTDTQYF
TRBJ2-3	.	TRBV2	.	TGTGCCAGCAGTGAAGGGATCGGCAGGCTGAGTTCAAAGGATACGCAGTATTTT	CASSEGIGRLSSKDTQYF
TRBJ1-4	.	TRBV5-1	TRBD1	TGCGCCAGCAGCAAGGGACAGGGGGCGACTAATGAAAAACTGTTTTTT	CASSKGQGATNEKLFF
TRBJ2-3	.	TRBV11-2	TRBD2	TGTGCCAGCAGCTTTTTATTCGGCGGGGGGCCCACAGATACGCAGTATTTT	CASSFLFGGGPTDTQYF
TRBJ2-4	.	TRBV12-3/TRBV12-4	.	TGTGCCAGCAGTTTAGCTTCAGGTGCTGGGGACATTCAGTACTTC	CASSLASGAGDIQYF
TRBJ2-4	few	TRBV29-1	.	TGCAGCGTTGAGGTACCTGCTGCGTACATTCAGTACTTC	CSVEVPAAYIQYF
TRBJ2-7	.	TRBV6-2/TRBV6-3	.	TGTGCCAGCAGCGCCCATCAGGGGCCCTACGAGCAGTACTTC	CASSAHQGPYEQYF
TRBJ1-2	few	TRBV24-1	.	TGTGCCACCAGTGCTAAGCGATTCGGGGAGGAAGACTATGGCTACACCTTC	CATSAKRFGEEDYGYTF
TRBJ1-1	many	TRBV12-3/TRBV12-4	TRBD1	TGTGCCAGCAGCTCCGGGACAGGGAACACTGAAGCTTTCTTT	CASSSGTGNTEAFF
TRBJ2-3	.	TRBV19	.	TGTGCCAGTAGTATCGGGCAGGGCGATACTGATACGCAGTATTTT	CASSIGQGDTDTQYF
TRBJ1-1	few	TRBV12-3/TRBV12-4	TRBD1	TGTGCCAGCAGCCTCCATCGGACAGGGGGAGGGGGCACTGAAGCTTTCTTT	CASSLHRTGGGGTEAFF
TRBJ1-6	few	TRBV11-2	.	TGTGCCAGCAGCTTAGAAGGCGTCTCCTATAATTCACCCCTCCACTTT	CASSLEGVSYNSPLHF
TRBJ2-3	.	TRBV5-1	TRBD2	TGCGCCAGCAACAAGCGGGGAACCACAGATACGCAGTATTTT	CASNKRGTTDTQYF
TRBJ1-3	many	TRBV7-9	.	TGTGCCAGCAGCCGAGTTACAGGGTTCTCTGGAAACACCATATATTTT	CASSRVTGFSGNTIYF
TRBJ1-5	.	TRBV12-3/TRBV12-4	.	TGTGCCAGCAATTTAGGTTCAGGGACGCAGCCCCAGCATTTT	CASNLGSGTQPQHF
TRBJ2-2	few	TRBV7-2	.	TGTGCCAGCAGCGGTTGGGGGGAGCTGTTTTTT	CASSGWGELFF
TRBJ2-7	few	TRBV4-1	TRBD2	TGCGCCAGCAGCCAAGGGACTAGCGGTTACGAGCAGTACTTC	CASSQGTSGYEQYF
TRBJ1-1	few	TRBV4-1	.	TGCGCCAGCAGCCGCCAGGAGAGGAACACTGAAGCTTTCTTT	CASSRQERNTEAFF
TRBJ1-5	.	TRBV5-6	TRBD1	TGTGCCAGCAGCTTGCTTGGGGACAGACAAAATCAGCCCCAGCATTTT	CASSLLGDRQNQPQHF
TRBJ1-4	.	TRBV20-1	TRBD1	TGCAGTGCTTGGGACAGTCGGCTGTTTTTT	CSAWDSRLFF
TRBJ2-1	few	TRBV7-9	.	TGTGCCAGCAGCTTAGCGCCGAGACTTTTGAGCTCCTACAATGAGCAGTTCTTC	CASSLAPRLLSSYNEQFF
TRBJ1-1	.	TRBV18	.	TGTGCCAGCCAGGATTCAGGGAGGGACACTGAAGCTTTCTTT	CASQDSGRDTEAFF
TRBJ2-7	.	TRBV19	TRBD1	TGTGCCAGCCGGACAGGGGGATCCTACGAGCAGTACTTC	CASRTGGSYEQYF
TRBJ1-2	few	TRBV6-2/TRBV6-3	.	TGTGCCAGCAGTTTCCCGGACTATGGCTACACCTTC	CASSFPDYGYTF
TRBJ2-1	.	TRBV7-9	.	TGTGCCAGCAGCTTAGTACAATACAATGAGCAGTTCTTC	CASSLVQYNEQFF
TRBJ2-3	.	TRBV6-5	TRBD2	TGTGCCAGCAGTCGACTAGCGGGGACAGATACGCAGTATTTT	CASSRLAGTDTQYF
TRBJ1-1	.	TRBV5-1	.	TGCGCCAGCAGTGGAATTGGCAACTTGGCCTCTGAAGCTTTCTTT	CASSGIGNLASEAFF
TRBJ1-1	.	TRBV5-1	.	TGCGCCAGCAGGAACAGGAGGAGGGACACTGAAGCTTTCTTT	CASRNRRRDTEAFF
TRBJ2-1	few	TRBV24-1	.	TGTGCCACCAGTGATCAAAGACAGCACAATGAGCAGTTCTTC	CATSDQRQHNEQFF
TRBJ1-1	.	TRBV4-3	TRBD1	TGCGCCAGCAGCCGAGGACAGGCCGCTGAAGCTTTCTTT	CASSRGQAAEAFF
TRBJ2-5	few	TRBV6-2/TRBV6-3	.	TGTGCCAGCAGTTCCACGGCAGGAGGGTCATGGGAGACCCAGTACTTC	CASSSTAGGSWETQYF
TRBJ1-2	many	TRBV4-3	.	TGCGCCAGCAGCCAAGGGCAGGGCCCCTATGGCTACACCTTC	CASSQGQGPYGYTF
TRBJ2-1	.	TRBV5-6	TRBD2	TGTGCCAGCAGCTTGGTGACTAGCCGTGAAGGTGAGCAGTTCTTC	CASSLVTSREGEQFF
TRBJ2-2	.	TRBV3-1	.	TGTGCCAGCAGCCAAAGGACTACGAACACCGGGGAGCTGTTTTTT	CASSQRTTNTGELFF
TRBJ2-7	.	TRBV18	.	TGTGCCAGCTCACCACGGATCCCGCGAAGCTCCTACGAGCAGTACTTC	CASSPRIPRSSYEQYF
TRBJ2-7	few	TRBV29-1	.	TGCAGCGGAGGGGAGATTGACAGCGAGCAGTACTTC	CSGGEIDSEQYF
TRBJ2-1	.	TRBV7-8	.	TGTGCCAGCAGCCTCATCCCGGGACTTACGAACTACAATGAGCAGTTCTTC	CASSLIPGLTNYNEQFF
TRBJ2-7	.	TRBV7-2	.	TGTGCCAGCAGCTTAAACGGGGCCTCCTACGAGCAGTACTTC	CASSLNGASYEQYF
TRBJ2-7	.	TRBV10-1	TRBD1	TGCGCCAGCAGGGGGACAGGGATGATATACGAGCAGTACTTC	CASRGTGMIYEQYF
TRBJ2-4	.	TRBV19	.	TGTGCCAGTAGTCCGGGACAAGGCCCAAACATTCAGTACTTC	CASSPGQGPNIQYF
TRBJ2-5	.	TRBV6-2/TRBV6-3	.	TGTGCCAGCTTGCGGGAAGCCATGGAGACCCAGTACTTC	CASLREAMETQYF
TRBJ1-2	.	TRBV4-3	.	TGCGCCAGCAGGAGTCACTATGGCTACACCTTC	CASRSHYGYTF
TRBJ1-1	.	TRBV7-6	.	TGTGCCAGCAGCCCAACACTGATGAACACTGAAGCTTTCTTT	CASSPTLMNTEAFF
TRBJ1-6	.	TRBV4-1	.	TGCGCCAGCAGCCAACAGCAGGATTCACCCCTCCACTTT	CASSQQQDSPLHF
TRBJ1-2	few	TRBV7-9	.	TGTGCCAGCAGCTTAGGTTTAAGCAACTATGGCTACACCTTC	CASSLGLSNYGYTF
TRBJ2-7	.	TRBV4-3	.	TGCGCCAGCAGCCAAGAACGACAGATATTCTACGAGCAGTACTTC	CASSQERQIFYEQYF